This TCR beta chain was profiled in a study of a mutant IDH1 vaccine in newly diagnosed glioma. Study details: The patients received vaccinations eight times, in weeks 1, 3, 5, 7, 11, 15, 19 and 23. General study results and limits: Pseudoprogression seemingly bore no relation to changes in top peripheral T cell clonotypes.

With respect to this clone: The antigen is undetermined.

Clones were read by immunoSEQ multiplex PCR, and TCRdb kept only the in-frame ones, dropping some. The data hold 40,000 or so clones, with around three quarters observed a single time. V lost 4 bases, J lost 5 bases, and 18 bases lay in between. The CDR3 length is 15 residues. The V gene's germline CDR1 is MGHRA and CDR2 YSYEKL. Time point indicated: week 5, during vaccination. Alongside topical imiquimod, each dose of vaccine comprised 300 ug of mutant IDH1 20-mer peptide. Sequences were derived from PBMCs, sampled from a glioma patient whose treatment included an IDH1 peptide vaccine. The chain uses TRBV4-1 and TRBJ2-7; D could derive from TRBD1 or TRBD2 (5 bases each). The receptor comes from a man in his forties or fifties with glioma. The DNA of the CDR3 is TGCGCCAGCAGCCTATCGGGACCGTCGGACCACGAGCAGTACTTC. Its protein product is CASSLSGPSDHEQYF.